Presented here are 20 T cell receptor beta chains from one specimen sequenced in a study of breast tumors, draining lymph nodes, adjacent tissues. From the multiplex PCR reads, TCRdb called clonotypes with MiXCR, one entry per CDR3 protein. The data show roughly 120,000 distinct CDR3 sequences, around 20% seen once. Samples came from axillary lymph nodes draining the breast cancer. The sequencing input was axillary lymph node tissue. These receptors were taken from a female donor with breast cancer. Some clones in this sample may be carry-over from other donors' samples.

To note about this clonotype: This sequence may be a read error, since a much larger clone differs from it by one base. The rearrangement uses TRBV27 and TRBJ2-7; 11 bases align to TRBD2. The CDR3 covers 17 residues. Germline V gives CDR1 MNHEY, CDR2 SMNVEV (reference sequence). In DNA form, the CDR3 reads TGTGCCGGCAGTTCCCACCGACTAGCGGGATATGGGTACGAGCAGTACTTC. It translates to CAGSSHRLAGYGYEQYF.

This clonotype was seen repeatedly, ten times or more. The V and J genes are TRBV24-1 and TRBJ2-7; TRBD2 matches 11 bases. Trimming removed 4 bases from V and 5 bases from J; junction bases left unmatched: 9. The CDR3 sequence is 16 residues long. The germline V gene encodes CDR1 KGHDR and CDR2 SFDVKD. CDR3 region: CATSDSTSGSLHEQYF. The CDR3, as DNA: TGTGCCACCAGTGACTCTACTAGCGGGAGCCTCCACGAGCAGTACTTC.

Many counts were recorded for this clonotype. The rearrangement joins TRBV5-1 to TRBJ1-4; 11 nucleotides match TRBD1. This CDR3 has 15 amino acids. J was trimmed by 6 bases and V by 7 bases; bases with no gene match: 8. The germline CDR1 and CDR2 sequences are SGHRS and YFSETQ. CDR3 in DNA: TGCGCCAGCCGGGACAGGGGGGAACTGCATGAAAAACTGTTTTTT. Its protein is CASRDRGELHEKLFF.

CDR3 residues: CASSQGRAGGHGETQYF. CDR3 DNA: TGTGCCAGCAGCCAAGGTCGCGCGGGAGGGCACGGGGAGACCCAGTACTTC. This chain uses TRBV3-1 with TRBJ2-5, with 9 positions matching TRBD2. The V gene's germline CDR1 is LGHDT and CDR2 YNNKEL (reference sequence). This CDR3 is 17 amino acids long. After removal of 1 base from V and 5 bases from J, the junction contained 11 bases not matched to a gene.

Points on this clonotype: A much larger clone lies a single base off, so this may be a read error. The chain uses TRBV6-5 and TRBJ2-5, with TRBD2 as a possible D gene (6 bases). The germline V gene has CDR1 MNHEY and CDR2 SVGAGI. The CDR3 is 15 residues long. CDR3 amino acids: CASSVVRGSQESQYF. In DNA, the CDR3 is TGTGCCAGCAGTGTCGTGCGGGGCTCGCAAGAGTCCCAGTACTTC.

This clonotype was picked up many times. V and J are TRBV5-1 and TRBJ1-5; tentatively, D is TRBD1 (5 bases). The V and J ends lost 6 bases and 1 base respectively, with 17 bases between them. The CDR3 is 16 residues long. CDR1 is SGHRS and CDR2 is YFSETQ in the germline V gene. CDR3 in amino acids: CASNNAGLRSNQPQHF. CDR3 nucleotides: TGCGCCAGCAACAACGCGGGACTTAGGAGCAATCAGCCCCAGCATTTT.

In its sample, this clonotype was seen many times. The chain combines TRBV6-1 with TRBJ1-5; a possible D gene is TRBD1 (5 bases). V lost 6 bases and J 7 bases, leaving 16 bases between the germline ends. CDR3 length equals 14 residues. The germline CDR1 and CDR2 sequences are MNHNS and SASEGT. CDR3 region: CASSFKGTNQPQHF. Here the CDR3 DNA reads TGTGCCAGCAGCTTTAAAGGGACCAACCAGCCCCAGCATTTT.

This clonotype was detected ten times or more. The V and J genes are TRBV19 and TRBJ1-5; D is uncertain. The CDR3 length is 14 residues. CDR1 and CDR2 from the germline V gene are LNHDA and SQIVND (reference sequence). V lost 2 bases to trimming and J lost 5 bases, with 10 bases between them. CDR3 residues: CASSISTDHQPQHF. The CDR3 nucleotides read TGTGCCAGTAGTATAAGCACAGACCATCAGCCCCAGCATTTT.

This clonotype was counted ten times or more. This rearrangement joins TRBV5-1 to TRBJ1-5; D unresolved. V was clipped by 5 bases and J by 4 bases, with 13 bases between them. This CDR3 comprises 14 residues. CDR1 and CDR2 (germline): SGHRS, YFSETQ. CDR3 sequence (DNA): TGCGCCAGCAGTAACGACGGACGGAATCAGCCCCAGCATTTT. Its translation: CASSNDGRNQPQHF.

The chain employs TRBV4-1 and TRBJ2-4, with TRBD2 matching over 9 bases. Unmatched junction bases numbered 11, after V lost 1 base and J lost 1 base. CDR1 and CDR2 from the germline V gene are MGHRA and YSYEKL. This CDR3 comprises 19 residues. The CDR3 nucleotides read TGCGCCAGCAGCCAAGCTCCGGGACTAGCTGTTGGGGCCAAAAACATTCAGTACTTC. This encodes CASSQAPGLAVGAKNIQYF.

Many counts were recorded for this clonotype. The chain has TRBV12-5 and TRBJ2-5, with unresolved D. Germline V gene lookup returns CDR1 LGHNT and CDR2 FRNRAP. V was cut by 3 bases and J by 5 bases, with 10 bases left in between. There are 13 residues in the CDR3. DNA for the CDR3: TGTGCTAGTGGTTTTGATATAGAGGAGACCCAGTACTTC. Protein: CASGFDIEETQYF.

Details on this clonotype: A much larger clone lies a single base off, so this may be a read error. The CDR3 DNA reads as TGTGCCAGCAGCCAAGATTGGGGGGGGGGAGAGACCCAGTACTTC. This codes for CASSQDWGGGETQYF. The chain links TRBV3-1 to TRBJ2-5, with TRBD2 identical over 7 bases. The CDR3 extends over 15 amino acids. Germline trimming cut 0 bases from V and 4 bases from J; bases unmatched to any gene: 5. Germline loops: CDR1 LGHDT, CDR2 YNNKEL (reference sequence).

A note on this clonotype: One base away lies a much larger clone, so this may be a sequencing read error. This sequence joins TRBV6-1 and TRBJ2-5, with 9 bases identical to TRBD1. The germline V gene encodes CDR1 MNHNS and CDR2 SASEGT. There are 17 residues in the CDR3. The CDR3 coding sequence is TGTGCCAGCAGTGAGCTTACAGGGGGCCGCTTCTGGGAGACCCAGCACTTC. This translates into CASSELTGGRFWETQHF.

Concerning this clonotype: At one end, the junction sequence differs from germline, possibly due to a read error. The chain carries TRBV7-2 and TRBJ2-7; 9 bases line up with TRBD2. The CDR3 is 16 residues long. CDR1 is SGHTA, CDR2 FQGNSA, per germline. The CDR3: CASSASPGTSNYEQHF. In DNA, the CDR3 is TGTGCCAGCAGCGCCTCGCCGGGGACTAGCAACTACGAGCAGCACTTC.

This clonotype was seen at least ten times. The chain combines TRBV3-1 with TRBJ1-6; TRBD1 agrees at 8 bases. Trimming took 7 bases from V and 5 from J; bases not matched to a gene: 7. The CDR3 is 15 amino acids. In germline, CDR1 is LGHDT, CDR2 YNNKEL (reference sequence). CDR3 bases: TGTGCCAGCATCGCCCAGGGGGCAGATAATTCACCCCTCCACTTT. This translates into CASIAQGADNSPLHF.

Of note for this clonotype: Being one base from a much bigger clone, this may be a read error. The V call is TRBV11-2, the J call TRBJ2-2; D uncertain. The germline V gene encodes CDR1 SGHAT and CDR2 FQNNGV. The CDR3 extends over 15 amino acids. CDR3 nucleotides: TGTGCTGGCAGCTTAGAGATCTCCACCACCGGGGAGCTGTTTTTT. Translated, it gives CAGSLEISTTGELFF.

With respect to this clonotype: With a much larger clone just one base away, this may be a read error. Here the CDR3 reads CASSGRLAGVTNTGELFF. The DNA for the CDR3 is TGTGCCAGCAGCGGGCGACTAGCGGGAGTTACGAACACCGGGGAGCTGTTTTTT. The chain is built from TRBV9 and TRBJ2-2, with TRBD2 matching 12 bases. This CDR3 region has 18 residues. J lost 0 bases, V lost 3 bases, and 6 bases had no gene match. The germline CDR1 and CDR2 sequences are SGDLS and YYNGEE. The full variable domain, its missing parts supplied by reference TRBV9 and TRBJ2-2, is DSGVTQTPKHLITATGQRVTLRCSPRSGDLSVYWYQQSLDQGLQFLIQYYNGEERAKGNILERFSAQQFPDLHSELNLSSLELGDSALYFCASSGRLAGVTNTGELFFGEGSRLTVL.

The CDR3 bases are TGTGCCAGCAGACTTCGCTCAGGGGGCGGTACCGGGGAGCTGTTTTTT. As protein: CASRLRSGGGTGELFF. This chain links TRBV12-3 or TRBV12-4 with TRBJ2-2; 8 bases line up with TRBD1. V trimming: 6 bases; J trimming: 5 bases; junction bases outside the gene matches: 11. This CDR3 has 16 residues.

This clonotype was seen repeatedly, ten times or more. The chain combines TRBV2 with TRBJ1-4, with 7 nucleotides matching TRBD1. This CDR3 has 14 residues. V dropped 6 bases and J dropped 1; count of bases not matched to a gene: 2. From germline, CDR1 is SNHLY and CDR2 FYNNEI. This CDR3 is CASRTGKTNEKLFF. Here the CDR3 DNA reads TGTGCCAGCAGGACAGGGAAAACTAATGAAAAACTGTTTTTT.

This clonotype has just a few counts. The chain links TRBV28 to TRBJ2-7; the match to TRBD2 covers 11 bases. Germline-derived CDR1 and CDR2 are MDHEN and SYDVKM. J gave up 1 base and V 5 bases, and 1 base lay outside the gene matches. This CDR3 is built from 14 residues. CDR3 loop: CASSIAGGSYEQYF. The CDR3 region has the DNA TGTGCCAGCAGTATAGCGGGAGGGTCCTACGAGCAGTACTTC. Based on the CDR3 plus reference TRBV28 and TRBJ2-7, the full variable domain is DVKVTQSSRYLVKRTGEKVFLECVQDMDHENMFWYRQDPGLGLRLIYFSYDVKMKEKGDIPEGYSVSREKKERFSLILESASTNQTSMYLCASSIAGGSYEQYFGPGTRLTVT.